One sample yielded the 4 T cell receptor beta chains listed below, sequenced in a study of blood T cells in healthy people across ages. Primed by a sample-barcoded 5' primer and a J-beta primer mix, a second PCR proceeded for roughly 7 to 11 cycles. Using its own MiXCR run on the 5' RACE reads, TCRdb lists one record per CDR3 protein. This sample yields about 680,000 distinct CDR3 sequences, of which 49% are seen a single time; around a third belongs to the top ten. The sample was blood. All receptors come from a woman aged 55-75 years in good health.

In this sample, this clonotype turned up once. Mismatch with germline at one junction end may stem from a read error. J is TRBJ2-4 and V is TRBV28; TRBD1 agrees at 9 bases. The DNA end lines up better with TRBJ2-7; the J call may be wrong. Germline V gene lookup returns CDR1 MDHEN and CDR2 SYDVKM. This CDR3 contains 16 residues. CDR3 DNA sequence: TGTGCCTGCAGTCTGACCGGGACAGGGTTCTCCTACGAGCAGTACTTC. It encodes CACSLTGTGFSYEQYF.

This clonotype appeared a few times. This chain joins TRBV25-1 and TRBJ2-4; tentatively, D is TRBD1 or TRBD2 (6 bases each). The DNA end is more similar to TRBJ2-7, so the J call may be wrong. Looked up from germline, CDR1 is MGHDK and CDR2 is SYGVNS. The CDR3 contains 14 residues. CDR3 in amino acids: CASSEYLGGYEQYF. The CDR3, as DNA: TGTGCCAGCAGTGAATATTTAGGGGGGTACGAGCAGTACTTC.

The CDR3 bases are TGCAGTGCTAGAGATGATATTGGGCGGGATAAGCCCCAGCATTTT. It encodes CSARDDIGRDKPQHF. The rearrangement links TRBV20-1 to TRBJ1-5; no firm D call. The V gene lost 0 bases and the J gene lost 8 bases, with 17 bases spanning the gap. Per the germline V gene, CDR1 is DFQATT and CDR2 is SNEGSKA (reference sequence). The CDR3 is 15 amino acids.

The chain employs TRBV21-1 and TRBJ1-2. TRBV21-1 is tagged as a pseudogene. CDR3 length: 10 amino acids. This CDR3 reads CASSSPISTF. As DNA, the CDR3 is TGTGCCAGCAGTTCCCCAATCTCCACCTTC.